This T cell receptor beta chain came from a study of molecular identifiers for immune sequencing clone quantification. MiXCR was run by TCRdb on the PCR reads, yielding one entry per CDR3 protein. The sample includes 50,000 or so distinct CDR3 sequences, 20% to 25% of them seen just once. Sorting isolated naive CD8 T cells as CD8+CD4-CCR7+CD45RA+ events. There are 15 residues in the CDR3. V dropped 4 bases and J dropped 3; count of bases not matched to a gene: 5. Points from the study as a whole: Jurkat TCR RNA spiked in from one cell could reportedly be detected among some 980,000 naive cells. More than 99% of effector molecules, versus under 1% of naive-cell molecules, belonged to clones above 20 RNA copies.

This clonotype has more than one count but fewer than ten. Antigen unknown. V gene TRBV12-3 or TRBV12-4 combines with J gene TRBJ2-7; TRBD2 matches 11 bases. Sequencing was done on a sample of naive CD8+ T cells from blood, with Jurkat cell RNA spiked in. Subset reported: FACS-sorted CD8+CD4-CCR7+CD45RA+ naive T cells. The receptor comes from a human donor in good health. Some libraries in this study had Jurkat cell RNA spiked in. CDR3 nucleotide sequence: TGTGCCAGCAGTTCGGTAGGACTAGCGGGCTACGAGCAGTACTTC. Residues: CASSSVGLAGYEQYF.